The 17 T cell receptor beta chains below were found in one sample sequenced in a study of blood T cell repertoires in COVID-19. Some clones are missing from TCRdb's copy, which holds only in-frame ones; the method was immunoSEQ multiplex PCR. Of hundreds of thousands of clones in the sample, about 91% were seen once. Sequenced sample: peripheral blood. The source is a man at least 80 years old with acute or convalescent COVID-19.

This clone has only one observation. The chain uses TRBV6-5 and TRBJ2-7, with D perhaps matching TRBD2 (6 bases). The CDR3 totals 11 residues. CDR1 is MNHEY, CDR2 SVGAGI, per germline. Trimming removed 4 bases at V and 9 bases at J, with 10 bases between. DNA for the CDR3: TGTGCCAGCAGTTCGCGGGGCCGGCAGTACTTC. Amino acid sequence: CASSSRGRQYF.

This clone came up once. The chain recombines TRBV7-8 with TRBJ2-5, with D possibly being TRBD2 (7 bases). This CDR3 comprises 15 residues. With 11 bases removed from V and 4 bases from J, the gap between germline ends came to 23 bases. Germline CDR1 SGHVS, CDR2 FQNEAQ. CDR3 amino acids: CAATQAGGPVETQYF. CDR3 DNA sequence: TGTGCCGCAACTCAAGCCGGGGGGCCAGTAGAGACCCAGTACTTC.

This clone appeared once. The chain links TRBV4-1 to TRBJ2-2; no clear D. Germline V gene sequence: CDR1 MGHRA, CDR2 YSYEKL. CDR3 length: 14 amino acids. V was clipped by 4 bases and J by 1 base, with 7 bases between them. CDR3 region: CASSPKQNTGELFF. For the CDR3, the DNA is TGCGCCAGCAGCCCAAAACAGAACACCGGGGAGCTGTTTTTT.

The chain uses TRBV6-1 and TRBJ1-4; 8 positions match TRBD1. The CDR3 is 17 residues long. Trimming cost V 6 bases and J 7 bases; bases outside gene matches: 16. Germline assignment: CDR1 MNHNS and CDR2 SASEGT. CDR3 sequence reads: CASRETGQATLGEKLFF. The CDR3 nucleotides are TGTGCCAGCAGGGAAACGGGACAGGCAACCTTAGGTGAAAAACTGTTTTTT.

The V call is TRBV2, the J call TRBJ2-1; perhaps TRBD1 as D (5 bases). The germline V gene encodes CDR1 SNHLY and CDR2 FYNNEI. The CDR3 is 15 amino acids. Trimming cost V 9 bases and J 5 bases, with 20 bases left between them. The CDR3 region has the DNA TGTGCCAGTATCCCCCGAGGCAAGGGGCACAATGAGCAGTTCTTC. It translates to CASIPRGKGHNEQFF.

The chain carries TRBV10-3 and TRBJ1-2; 7 nucleotides align to TRBD1. The CDR3 totals 13 residues. Trimming cost V 4 bases and J 3 bases; bases outside gene matches: 2. Per germline, CDR1 ENHRY and CDR2 SYGVKD. The CDR3 bases are TGTGCCATCAGTGTAACAGGGGACTATGGCTACACCTTC. It yields the protein CAISVTGDYGYTF.

The chain links TRBV19 to TRBJ2-5; D remains unclear. V dropped 2 bases and J dropped 4 bases, with 8 bases sitting between them. Germline V gene lookup returns CDR1 LNHDA and CDR2 SQIVND (reference sequence). The CDR3 loop spans 13 amino acids. The CDR3 nucleotides are TGTGCCAGTAGTATAAACGTCGGAGAGACCCAGTACTTC. Its protein product is CASSINVGETQYF.

The sample holds one count of this clone. The chain uses TRBV2 and TRBJ1-5; D uncertain. Trimming removed 0 bases from V and 2 bases from J, with 14 bases in between. CDR3 length: 17 amino acids. Germline V gene data show CDR1 as SNHLY and CDR2 as FYNNEI. The CDR3 sequence: CASSEASPRFRNQPQHF. DNA for the CDR3: TGTGCCAGCAGTGAAGCAAGCCCCAGGTTTCGCAATCAGCCCCAGCATTTT.

The V gene is TRBV6-2 or TRBV6-3, the J gene TRBJ2-7, with a possible D match to TRBD1 (6 bases). The V gene lost 1 base and the J gene lost 1 base, with 11 bases spanning the gap. The CDR3 sequence is 15 residues long. Germline V gives CDR1 MNHEY, CDR2 SVGEGT. This CDR3 reads CASSYLQGSSYEQYF. DNA of the CDR3: TGTGCCAGCAGTTACTTGCAGGGGTCTTCCTACGAGCAGTACTTC.

The chain is built from TRBV14 and TRBJ2-1; 12 bases match TRBD2. The V segment lost 1 base and the J segment 6 bases; nucleotides outside the gene matches: 7. The CDR3 length is 17 residues. The germline V gene has CDR1 SGHDN and CDR2 FVKESK. DNA for the CDR3: TGTGCCAGCAGCCAAGCCTTACTAGCGGGAGGAGGCAATGAGCAGTTCTTC. It is translated as CASSQALLAGGGNEQFF.

V gene TRBV5-1 combines with J gene TRBJ2-7; 8 bases are shared with TRBD1. CDR3 length: 14 residues. From germline, CDR1 is SGHRS and CDR2 YFSETQ. V was pared by 2 bases and J by 3 bases, with 4 bases of the junction left unmatched. CDR3 DNA: TGCGCCAGCAGCTTAACAGGGGGGAACTACGAGCAGTACTTC. Protein product: CASSLTGGNYEQYF.

The J gene is TRBJ2-6, the V gene TRBV18; D unresolved. CDR1 and CDR2 from the germline V gene are KGHSH and LQKENI. The V gene lost 7 bases and the J gene lost 0 bases, with 7 bases spanning the gap. The CDR3 extends over 14 amino acids. The CDR3 reads CASFVSSGANVLTF. As DNA, the CDR3 is TGTGCCAGCTTCGTCAGCTCTGGGGCCAACGTCCTGACTTTC.

The chain is built from TRBV4-1 and TRBJ1-1, with 10 positions matching TRBD1. The junction had 5 bases not matched to a gene; V was cut back by 4 bases and J by 0 bases. Germline CDR1 is MGHRA and CDR2 is YSYEKL. There are 16 residues in the CDR3. This CDR3 is CASSRGTGDMNTEAFF. CDR3 coding DNA: TGCGCCAGCAGCCGGGGGACAGGGGATATGAACACTGAAGCTTTCTTT.

This chain links TRBV2 with TRBJ2-7; no definite D call. Germline V gene data show CDR1 as SNHLY and CDR2 as FYNNEI. CDR3 length: 16 residues. Trimming cost V 1 base and J 0 bases, with 13 bases left between them. The CDR3 DNA follows: TGTGCCAGCAGTGAAGGGCCGTCACACAGCTCCTACGAGCAGTACTTC. This translates into CASSEGPSHSSYEQYF.

This chain uses TRBV10-3 with TRBJ2-1, with TRBD2 identical over 8 bases. The CDR3 loop spans 13 amino acids. V was clipped by 5 bases and J by 6 bases; unmatched bases: 3. The germline V gene encodes CDR1 ENHRY and CDR2 SYGVKD. The CDR3 DNA follows: TGTGCCATCAGTCCCGGGACTAGCAATGAGCAGTTCTTC. Residues: CAISPGTSNEQFF.

The chain is built from TRBV16 and TRBJ1-5; weak D call: TRBD1 (5 bases). Germline V CDR1 and CDR2: KGHSY, FQNENV. CDR3 length: 14 residues. V was pared by 0 bases and J by 2 bases, with 5 bases between. The CDR3 region is CASSQSTGNQPQHF. In DNA, the CDR3 is TGTGCCAGCAGCCAATCGACAGGCAATCAGCCCCAGCATTTT.

J is TRBJ2-2 and V is TRBV24-1; D perhaps matches TRBD1 (5 bases). In germline, CDR1 is KGHDR, CDR2 SFDVKD. V was clipped by 7 bases and J by 0 bases, with 5 bases between them. The CDR3 totals 13 residues. The CDR3 DNA is TGTGCCACCAGGACAGCGAACACCGGGGAGCTGTTTTTT. Translating gives CATRTANTGELFF.